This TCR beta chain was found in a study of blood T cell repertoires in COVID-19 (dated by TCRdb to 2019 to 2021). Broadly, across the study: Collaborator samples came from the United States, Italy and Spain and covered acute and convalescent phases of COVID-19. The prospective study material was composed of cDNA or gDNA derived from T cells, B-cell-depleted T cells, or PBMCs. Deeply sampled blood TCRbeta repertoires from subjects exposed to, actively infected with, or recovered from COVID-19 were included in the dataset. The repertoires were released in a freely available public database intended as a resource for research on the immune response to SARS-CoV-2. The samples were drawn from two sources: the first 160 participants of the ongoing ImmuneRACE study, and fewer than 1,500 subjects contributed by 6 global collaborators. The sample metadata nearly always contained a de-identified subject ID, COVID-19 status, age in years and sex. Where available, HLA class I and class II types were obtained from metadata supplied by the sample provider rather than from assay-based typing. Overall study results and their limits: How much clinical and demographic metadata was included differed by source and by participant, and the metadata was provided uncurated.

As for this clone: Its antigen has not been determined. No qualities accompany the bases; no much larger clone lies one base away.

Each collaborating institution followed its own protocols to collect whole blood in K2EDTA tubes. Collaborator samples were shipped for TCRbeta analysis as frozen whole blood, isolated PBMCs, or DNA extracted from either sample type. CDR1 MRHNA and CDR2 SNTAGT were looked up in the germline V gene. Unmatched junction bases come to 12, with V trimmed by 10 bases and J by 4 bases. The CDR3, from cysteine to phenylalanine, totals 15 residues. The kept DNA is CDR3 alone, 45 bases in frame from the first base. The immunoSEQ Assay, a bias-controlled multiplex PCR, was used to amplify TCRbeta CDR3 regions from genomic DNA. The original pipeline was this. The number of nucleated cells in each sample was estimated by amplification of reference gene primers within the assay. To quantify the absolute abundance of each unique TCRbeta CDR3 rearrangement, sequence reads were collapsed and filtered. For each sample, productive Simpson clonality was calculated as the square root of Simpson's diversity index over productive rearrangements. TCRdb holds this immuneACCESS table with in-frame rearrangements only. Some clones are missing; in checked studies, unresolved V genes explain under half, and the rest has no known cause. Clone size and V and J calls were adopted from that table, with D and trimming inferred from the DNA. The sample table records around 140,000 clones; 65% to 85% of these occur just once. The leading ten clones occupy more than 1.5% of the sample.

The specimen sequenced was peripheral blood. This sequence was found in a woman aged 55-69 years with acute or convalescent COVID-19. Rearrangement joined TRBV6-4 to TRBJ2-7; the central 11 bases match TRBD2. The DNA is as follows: TGTGCCACCCAGAAACTAGCGGGAGAAGGGTACGAGCAGTACTTC. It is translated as CATQKLAGEGYEQYF.